This T cell receptor beta chain was documented in a study of cytomegalovirus exposure and HLA in healthy donors. The germline V gene has CDR1 MGHRA and CDR2 YSYEKL. The CDR3 length is 15 residues. V was trimmed by 0 bases and J by 3 bases, leaving 12 bases between them. Study conclusions and caveats: Exclusion applied to some V segments, including TRBV6-2 and TRBV6-3, as they were indistinguishable. The authors enumerated 150 to 200 TCR beta chains as linked to cytomegalovirus.

The PCR ran on 60 Vbeta and 13 Jbeta primers. TCRdb keeps only in-frame clones here, not all; method: immunoSEQ multiplex PCR. In the table there are about 200,000 clones, 79% of which are singletons. Note on this clone: As yet, its antigen is unknown.

Sequencing was carried out using PBMCs. J is TRBJ2-7 and V is TRBV4-1, with a possible D match to TRBD1 (6 bases). The sequence was collected from a girl between 5 and 17 years old in good health and CMV-seropositive. The CDR3 DNA reads as TGCGCCAGCAGCCAAGATCCCAGGGGATACTACGAGCAGTACTTC. This gives the protein CASSQDPRGYYEQYF.